This T cell receptor beta chain was found in a study of T cell clones after liver transplantation. Study findings and constraints: Circulating graft-donor-reactive CD4 TCRbeta sequences fell significantly post-transplant in 5 of 8 subjects.

Measured with immunoSEQ multiplex PCR; TCRdb has only the in-frame clones, and not every one. The sample lists roughly 80,000 clones; 82% were seen once. Worth noting for this clone: Its target is not known.

Sorting of unstimulated PBMCs yielded separate CD3+CD4+ and CD3+CD8+ fractions. Germline CDR1 and CDR2: LNHDA and SQIVND (reference sequence). This CDR3 is built from 12 residues. V was clipped by 2 bases and J by 13 bases; unmatched bases: 6. Specimen: CD4+ T cells from blood, collected 45 to 47 months after liver transplant. The receptor comes from a human patient who received a liver transplant. Some of the T cells may derive from the graft donor. The chain couples TRBV19 to TRBJ1-2, with 8 bases identical to TRBD1. The CDR3 nucleotides are TGTGCCAGTAGTATACAGGGGGCGCTTCTCACCTTC. As protein: CASSIQGALLTF.